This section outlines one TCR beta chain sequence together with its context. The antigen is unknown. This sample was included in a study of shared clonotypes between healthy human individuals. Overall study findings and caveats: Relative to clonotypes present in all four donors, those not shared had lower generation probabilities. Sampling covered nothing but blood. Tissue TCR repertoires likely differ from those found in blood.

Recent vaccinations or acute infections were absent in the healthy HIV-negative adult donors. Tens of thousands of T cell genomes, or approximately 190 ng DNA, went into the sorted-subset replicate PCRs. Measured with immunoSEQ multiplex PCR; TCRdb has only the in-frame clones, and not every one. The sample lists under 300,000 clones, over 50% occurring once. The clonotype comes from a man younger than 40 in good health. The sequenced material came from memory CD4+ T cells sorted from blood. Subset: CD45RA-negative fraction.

DNA of the CDR3: TGTGCCAGTAGTACCCTACACCGTCCGAACACCGGGGAGCTGTTTTTT. Protein: CASSTLHRPNTGELFF. The chain is built from TRBV19 and TRBJ2-2; D gene uncertain. The CDR3 sequence is 16 residues long. CDR1 LNHDA and CDR2 SQIVND come from the germline V gene (reference sequence). V lost 4 bases and J 0 bases, leaving 12 bases between the germline ends.